This is a list of T cell receptor beta chains from one sample in a study of cytomegalovirus exposure and HLA in healthy donors. TCRdb's copy holds only in-frame clones and misses some; the assay was immunoSEQ multiplex PCR. The sample has some 110,000 clones; 70% to 80% are singletons. Sequenced material: PBMCs. All receptors come from a man aged 50 to 60 in good health and CMV-seropositive. CDR3s include the opening cysteine and the closing phenylalanine or tryptophan. Each record gives: clone size, V gene, J gene, CDR3 protein. The size field is filled for only some rows; it gives once, few, many or a size class.

size: -
V: TRBV15
J: TRBJ2-7
CDR3: CATSRDLAREAQYF

size: -
V: TRBV18
J: TRBJ1-2
CDR3: CASSPPDGGNYGYTF

size: -
V: TRBV6-5
J: TRBJ2-5
CDR3: CASSIDREETQYF

size: once
V: TRBV19
J: TRBJ2-1
CDR3: CASSIVGGFYNEQFF

size: few
V: TRBV14
J: TRBJ2-1
CDR3: CASSPIAGSLFF

size: -
V: TRBV6-5
J: TRBJ2-1
CDR3: CASIPPSGLANEQFF

size: -
V: TRBV4-3
J: TRBJ2-3
CDR3: CASSPGLAPPDTQYF

size: -
V: TRBV4-1
J: TRBJ2-5
CDR3: CASSQTGGETQYF

size: -
V: TRBV28
J: TRBJ2-4
CDR3: CASSIAENIQYF

size: -
V: TRBV5-8
J: TRBJ1-6
CDR3: CASSPGPNSPLHF

size: -
V: TRBV4-2
J: TRBJ1-3
CDR3: CASSQDRGGGNTIYF

size: -
V: TRBV21-1
J: TRBJ2-7
CDR3: CASSNWGVGCEQCF

size: -
V: TRBV7-2
J: TRBJ2-7
CDR3: CASSSRQSQSYEQYF

size: once
V: TRBV5-6
J: TRBJ2-1
CDR3: CASTLDFSGGAGYNEQFF

size: -
V: TRBV27
J: TRBJ1-3
CDR3: CASSPTGGISGNTIYF

size: once
V: TRBV27
J: TRBJ2-7
CDR3: CASSLKLEALRQYF

size: -
V: TRBV27
J: TRBJ2-7
CDR3: CASSWDSGTYEQYF

size: -
V: TRBV6-5
J: TRBJ2-1
CDR3: CASTYGRGAYNEQFF

size: -
V: TRBV5-5
J: TRBJ1-1
CDR3: CASSLSPAEAFF

size: once
V: TRBV28
J: TRBJ1-6
CDR3: CASSSPVGAIYNSPLHF